The subject of this entry is one T cell receptor (beta chain). What it binds is not known. This entry comes from a study of response to subunit inactivated influenza vaccine. This CDR3 is built from 15 residues. V shed 3 bases and J shed 2 bases, with 14 bases lying between them. In germline, CDR1 is SEHNR, CDR2 FQNEAQ (reference sequence). Whole-study results and caveats: Seasonal influenza vaccination, on each occasion, was suggested by the authors to recruit few new T cells.

TCRdb called the RT-PCR reads again in MiXCR, with one record for every CDR3 protein. The data contain a few hundred thousand distinct CDR3 sequences, about 15% of them singletons. Sequenced here: PBMCs from blood, sampled 11 to 12 days after vaccination. The chain has TRBV7-9 and TRBJ2-7; the D is unclear. The sequence was obtained from a man aged 45-65 years who received an inactivated influenza vaccine. The CDR3 DNA reads TGTGCCAGCAGCTTCTCGGGCGAGCTGCCCTACGAGCAGTACTTC. Translating gives CASSFSGELPYEQYF.